This T cell receptor beta chain derives from a study of OX40 agonist ivuxolimab in advanced cancers. Study overall: Across the patients, intravenous ivuxolimab was delivered every 2 weeks at 0.01 to 10 mg/kg. The study enrolled dose-escalation patients with hepatocellular carcinoma, melanoma, renal cell or head and neck cancer. Points from the study as a whole: In general, CD8+ T cells held more expanded clones than CD4+ did, on average. At 0.1 to 3.0 mg/kg, CD4+ and CD8+ blood T cells expanded clonally by week 6.

With regard to this clone: Its target is not known.

The V and J ends lost 4 bases and 0 bases respectively, with 10 bases between them. There are 15 residues in the CDR3. The germline V gene encodes CDR1 SGHDN and CDR2 FVKESK. Method: immunoSEQ multiplex PCR; TCRdb's copy keeps in-frame clones and lacks some. The repertoire consists of some 69,000 clones, with around 90% occurring once and the leading ten covering roughly 0.54%. The TCR originated in an adult with an advanced solid tumor such as melanoma, head and neck, liver or kidney cancer. This rearrangement joins TRBV14 to TRBJ2-4; D is unresolved. Material: CD4+ or CD8+ T cells sorted from blood, obtained in a trial of the OX40 agonist ivuxolimab. The CDR3, as DNA: TGTGCCAGCAGCCGAAACAATGGAGCCAAAAACATTCAGTACTTC. Translation gives CASSRNNGAKNIQYF.